The rows below give T cell receptor beta chains drawn from one sample of a study of blood T cell repertoires in COVID-19. Measured with immunoSEQ multiplex PCR; TCRdb has only the in-frame clones, and not every one. The table has approximately 170,000 clones, more than 75% seen once. The sequenced material came from peripheral blood. Every receptor here comes from a man aged 18 to 29 with COVID-19, enrolled during active disease. Each CDR3 is given with its conserved first and last residue. The D gene is left open where the match is weak. For some rows the clone size is stated as once, few or many, or as a class when expanded; others skip it.

abundance,v_gene,j_gene,d_gene,CDR3nt,CDR3aa
.,TRBV2,TRBJ1-4,TRBD1,TGTGCCACCTCATACGACAGGGATGAAAAACTGCTTTTT,CATSYDRDEKLLF
.,TRBV29-1,TRBJ1-1,TRBD1,TGCAGCGTTGAACCGGGACAGGCCGGGGGGGCTTTCTTT,CSVEPGQAGGAFF
once,TRBV5-1,TRBJ1-4,.,TGCGCCAGCAGCCGGACTACGACTGGTAATGAAAAACTGTTTTTT,CASSRTTTGNEKLFF
.,TRBV28,TRBJ1-1,.,TGTGCCAGCAGTTTATACCAGGGATTAGGCACTGAAGCTTTCTTT,CASSLYQGLGTEAFF
.,TRBV6-6,TRBJ2-2,.,TGTGCCAGCAGGATTAACAGGGTGGCCGGGGAGCTGTTTTTT,CASRINRVAGELFF
.,TRBV5-4,TRBJ1-1,.,TGTGCCAGCAGCTTGGTGGGGGCCGGGGTCCGGTCGAACACTGAAGCTTTCTTT,CASSLVGAGVRSNTEAFF
.,TRBV4-1,TRBJ1-5,.,TGCGCCAGCAGCCAAGGCCACGGGGAGTATCAGCCCCAGCATTTT,CASSQGHGEYQPQHF
.,TRBV2,TRBJ2-1,TRBD1,TGTGCCAGTGACCGGGACAGTCAAAATGAGCAGTTCTTC,CASDRDSQNEQFF
once,TRBV19,TRBJ2-7,.,TGTGCCAGTAGTGGCCCCCAGACAGGCCTCTACGAGCAGTACTTC,CASSGPQTGLYEQYF
.,TRBV3-1/TRBV3-2,TRBJ2-7,TRBD2,TGTGCCAGCAGCCAACCTGGACTAGCGGGAGGTCTCTACGAGCAGTACTTC,CASSQPGLAGGLYEQYF
.,TRBV5-4,TRBJ2-7,.,TGTGCCAGCAGCCCGTCGCAGTCAGCAACTAACTACGAGCAGTACTTC,CASSPSQSATNYEQYF
.,TRBV18,TRBJ2-7,TRBD1,TGTGCCAGCTCACCACCCCCCGGGACAGGGGTGTCCTACGAGCAGTACTTC,CASSPPPGTGVSYEQYF
.,TRBV9,TRBJ2-2,.,TGTGCCAGCAGCCCGTACACGAGGATCACCGGGGAGCTGTTTTTT,CASSPYTRITGELFF
.,TRBV4-3,TRBJ2-7,.,TGCGCCAGCAGCCAAACCGGGACATCCTACGAGCAGTACTTC,CASSQTGTSYEQYF
.,TRBV7-9,TRBJ2-1,TRBD1,TGTGCCAGCAGCTTGACAGGGTCCTACAATGAGCAGTTCTTC,CASSLTGSYNEQFF
.,TRBV7-2,TRBJ2-4,TRBD1,TGTGCCAGCAGCACCGGCCGGGACAGGGGGTGGAACATTCAGTACTTC,CASSTGRDRGWNIQYF
once,TRBV5-4,TRBJ2-7,TRBD1,TGTGCCAGCAGCTTAGCCGGGACAGGAGGGGCTTACTTC,CASSLAGTGGAYF
.,TRBV6-5,TRBJ2-7,TRBD1,TGTGCCACCCTAGGGACAGGGACCTACGAGCAGTACTTC,CATLGTGTYEQYF
.,TRBV18,TRBJ1-3,.,TGTGCCAGCTCACCAATCCTTACTAGGACTGGAAACACCATATATTTT,CASSPILTRTGNTIYF
once,TRBV12-3/TRBV12-4,TRBJ2-1,TRBD1,TGTGCCAGCAGAGGGACAGGGGGTCTGTTCTTC,CASRGTGGLFF
once,TRBV28,TRBJ2-3,TRBD2,TGTGCCAGCGGGAGGGCCGCGTCAGATACGCAGTATTTT,CASGRAASDTQYF
.,TRBV6-2/TRBV6-3,TRBJ2-3,TRBD2,TGTGCCAGCAGTTACGATAGCGGGAGGGGACTCGATTCAAACACAGATACGCAGTATTTT,CASSYDSGRGLDSNTDTQYF
.,TRBV11-3,TRBJ2-1,.,TGTGCCAGCAGCTTAGGGCCGGTGGCGGGGCAGTTCTTC,CASSLGPVAGQFF
.,TRBV27,TRBJ2-7,TRBD2,TGTGCCAGCAGTTCGGGACTAAAGAAGGAGTACTTC,CASSSGLKKEYF
.,TRBV5-6,TRBJ1-1,TRBD1,TGTGCCAGCAGCTCCCGCGACAGGGGGGCTGAAGCTTTCTTT,CASSSRDRGAEAFF
.,TRBV7-2,TRBJ2-7,.,TGTGCCAGCAGCTTGGGGGTACAGGGTCCCTACGAGCAGTACTTC,CASSLGVQGPYEQYF
.,TRBV19,TRBJ1-1,.,TGTGCCAGTAGCCTAGGGGAGGTTGACTCTGAAGCTTTCTTT,CASSLGEVDSEAFF
.,TRBV6-2/TRBV6-3,TRBJ1-2,.,TGTGCCAGCAGTTACCTCAACGGCGGGGGGCCAACTGGCTACACCTTC,CASSYLNGGGPTGYTF
.,TRBV10-2,TRBJ2-2,.,TGCGCCAGCAGGGGAGGGGGAGAGGGTGGCGGGGAGCTGTTTTTT,CASRGGGEGGGELFF
.,TRBV18,TRBJ1-5,.,TGTGCCAGCTCACCAACAGGGAGTAGCAATCAGCCCCAGCATTTT,CASSPTGSSNQPQHF
.,TRBV7-2,TRBJ2-2,.,TGTGCCAGCAGCTCGACTAGACCCGGGGAGCTGTTTTTT,CASSSTRPGELFF
.,TRBV12-3/TRBV12-4,TRBJ1-2,TRBD1,TGTGCCAGCAGTTTAGGGACAGGGGGCTACACCTTC,CASSLGTGGYTF
few,TRBV28,TRBJ1-2,.,TGTGCCAGCAGTCGTCTGCGTGTGGGCTTTAACTATGGCTACACCTTC,CASSRLRVGFNYGYTF
.,TRBV10-3,TRBJ2-1,.,TGTGCCATCAGTGAGTCTAGCGGACTAAATTACAATGAGCAGTTCTTC,CAISESSGLNYNEQFF
.,TRBV3-1/TRBV3-2,TRBJ2-3,TRBD2,TGTGCCAGCAGCGCCACCCCTAGCGGGACTAGCACAGATACGCAGTATTTT,CASSATPSGTSTDTQYF
.,TRBV7-2,TRBJ2-7,.,TGTGCCAGCAGGGAGCGGGCCTCCTACGAGCAGTACTTC,CASRERASYEQYF
.,TRBV19,TRBJ2-2,.,TGTGCCAGTAGTATGCGCGCCGGGGAGCTGTTTTTT,CASSMRAGELFF
.,TRBV9,TRBJ2-1,TRBD1,TGTGCCAGCAGCACCTCGAGCAGGGGGTTCTACAATGAGCAGTTCTTC,CASSTSSRGFYNEQFF
.,TRBV29-1,TRBJ1-5,.,TGCAGCGTTGGAGGGGGGGACGGCAATCAGCCCCAGCATTTT,CSVGGGDGNQPQHF
.,TRBV7-2,TRBJ2-7,.,TGTGCCAGCAGCCGGGCGGGGGCCCCCTACGAGCAGTACTTC,CASSRAGAPYEQYF
.,TRBV24-1,TRBJ2-1,TRBD1,TGTGCCACCAGTGACCCACAGGGGACACTTAACAATGAGCAGTTCTTC,CATSDPQGTLNNEQFF
once,TRBV3-1/TRBV3-2,TRBJ2-1,.,TGTGCCAGCAGCCGGGACTCCAACTCCTACAATGAGCAGTTCTTC,CASSRDSNSYNEQFF
.,TRBV7-2,TRBJ2-5,.,TGTGCCAGCAGAACCGGAGGCGGGCAGACCCAGTACTTC,CASRTGGGQTQYF
.,TRBV10-3,TRBJ2-3,TRBD1,TGTGCCATCACCCCGGGACAGGGGTTAGATACGCAGTATTTT,CAITPGQGLDTQYF
once,TRBV10-3,TRBJ1-1,.,TGTGCCATCAGCCAAGAGACTGAGATGAACACTGAAGCTTTCTTT,CAISQETEMNTEAFF
once,TRBV28,TRBJ1-5,.,TGTGCCAGCAGTTTATCGGGGACTAATCAGCCCCAGCATTTT,CASSLSGTNQPQHF
.,TRBV10-3,TRBJ1-4,.,TGTGCCACCTACACGCCAGAGGATGAAAAACTGCTTTTT,CATYTPEDEKLLF
.,TRBV11-3,TRBJ2-1,TRBD2,TGTGCCAGCAGCACCCGGACTAGCGGGTATGCTGAGCAGTTCTTC,CASSTRTSGYAEQFF
once,TRBV5-5,TRBJ1-4,TRBD1,TGTGCCAGCAGCTTACTAGCTGACAGGGGGAATGAAAAACTGCTTTTT,CASSLLADRGNEKLLF
.,TRBV4-3,TRBJ2-1,.,TGCGCCAGCAGCGACCCTGCCTCCGGGGGGCGCGGATCCTACAATGAGCAGTTCTTC,CASSDPASGGRGSYNEQFF
.,TRBV4-2,TRBJ2-2,.,TGTGCCAGCAGCCAAGAACGGGGTATCGGGGAGCTGTTTTTT,CASSQERGIGELFF
.,TRBV5-4,TRBJ1-1,TRBD1,TGTGCCAGCAGCAGGACAGGGGGCAACACTGAAGCTTTCTTT,CASSRTGGNTEAFF
.,TRBV19,TRBJ1-5,TRBD1,TGTGCCACCAAACCAGGGACAGGCGTCAATCAGCCCCAGCATTTT,CATKPGTGVNQPQHF
.,TRBV3-1/TRBV3-2,TRBJ2-3,.,TGTGCCAGCAGCCAAGATCGGAGGGGTAGCACAGATACGCAGTATTTT,CASSQDRRGSTDTQYF
few,TRBV30,TRBJ1-3,.,TGTGCCTGGAGTGTTAAGCCTGGAAACACCATATATTTT,CAWSVKPGNTIYF